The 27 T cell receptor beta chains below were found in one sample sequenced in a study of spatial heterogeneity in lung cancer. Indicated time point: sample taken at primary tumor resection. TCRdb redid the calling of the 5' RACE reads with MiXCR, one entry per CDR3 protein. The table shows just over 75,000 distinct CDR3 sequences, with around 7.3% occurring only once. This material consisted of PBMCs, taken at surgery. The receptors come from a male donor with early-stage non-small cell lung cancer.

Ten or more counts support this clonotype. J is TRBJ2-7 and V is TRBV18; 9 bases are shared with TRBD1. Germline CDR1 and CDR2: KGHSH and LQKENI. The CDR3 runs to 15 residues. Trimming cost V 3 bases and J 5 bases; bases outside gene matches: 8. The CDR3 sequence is CASSPYGTGNHEQYF. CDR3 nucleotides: TGTGCCAGCTCACCGTATGGGACAGGGAACCACGAGCAGTACTTC.

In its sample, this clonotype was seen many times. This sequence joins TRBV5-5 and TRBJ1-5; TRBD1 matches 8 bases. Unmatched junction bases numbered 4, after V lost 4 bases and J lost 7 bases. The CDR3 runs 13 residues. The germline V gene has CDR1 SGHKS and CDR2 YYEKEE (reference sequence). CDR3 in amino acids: CASSTQGDQPQHF. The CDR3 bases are TGTGCCAGCAGCACACAGGGGGACCAGCCCCAGCATTTT.

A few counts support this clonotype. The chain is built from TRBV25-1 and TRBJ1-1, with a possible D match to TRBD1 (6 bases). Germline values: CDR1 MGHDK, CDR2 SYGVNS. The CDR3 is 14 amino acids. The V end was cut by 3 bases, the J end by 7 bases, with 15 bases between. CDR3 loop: CASSDYTGAREAFF. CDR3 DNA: TGTGCCAGCAGTGACTACACGGGGGCCCGTGAAGCTTTCTTT.

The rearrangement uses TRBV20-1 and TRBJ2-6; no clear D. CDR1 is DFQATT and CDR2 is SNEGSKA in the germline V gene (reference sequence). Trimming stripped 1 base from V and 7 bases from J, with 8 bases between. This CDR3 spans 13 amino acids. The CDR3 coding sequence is TGCAGTGCTAGAGTGGGCGTTGCCAACGTCCTGACTTTC. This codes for CSARVGVANVLTF.

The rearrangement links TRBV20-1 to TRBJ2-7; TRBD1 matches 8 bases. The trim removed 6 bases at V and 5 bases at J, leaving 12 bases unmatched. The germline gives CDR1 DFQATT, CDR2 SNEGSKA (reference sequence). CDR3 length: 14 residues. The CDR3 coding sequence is TGCAGTGCACCCGGACAGGGAGTTAGGGACGAGCAGTACTTC. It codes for CSAPGQGVRDEQYF.

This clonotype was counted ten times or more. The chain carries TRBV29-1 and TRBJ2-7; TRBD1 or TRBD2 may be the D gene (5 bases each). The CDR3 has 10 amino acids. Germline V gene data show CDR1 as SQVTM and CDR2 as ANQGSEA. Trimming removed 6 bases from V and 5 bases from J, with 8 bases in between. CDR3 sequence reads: CSVRGNEQYF. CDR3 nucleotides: TGCAGCGTCCGGGGCAACGAGCAGTACTTC.

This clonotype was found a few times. As DNA, the CDR3 is TGTGCCAGCAGCCCGAGCTATAGCAATCAGCCCCAGCATTTT. Its translation: CASSPSYSNQPQHF. The chain uses TRBV6-2 or TRBV6-3 and TRBJ1-5; D is uncertain. Trimming removed 6 bases from V and 0 bases from J, with 9 bases in between. The CDR3 spans 14 residues. CDR1 and CDR2 (germline): MNHEY, SVGEGT.

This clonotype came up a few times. The chain's CDR3 is CASMRGMGNMGNSPLHF. For the CDR3, the DNA is TGTGCCAGCATGCGGGGGATGGGAAATATGGGCAATTCACCCCTCCACTTT. The chain is built from TRBV27 and TRBJ1-6, with a possible D match to TRBD1 (5 bases). The V end lost 7 bases, the J end lost 7 bases, and 23 bases lay between the germline ends. There are 17 residues in the CDR3. The germline gives CDR1 MNHEY, CDR2 SMNVEV (reference sequence).

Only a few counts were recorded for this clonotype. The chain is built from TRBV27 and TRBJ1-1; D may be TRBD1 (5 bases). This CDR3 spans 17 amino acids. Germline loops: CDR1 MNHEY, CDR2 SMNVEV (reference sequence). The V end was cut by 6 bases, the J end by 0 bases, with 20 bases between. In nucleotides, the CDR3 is TGTGCCAGCAGGGGGCCGCTCAAGGGCTTTATGAACACTGAAGCTTTCTTT. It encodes CASRGPLKGFMNTEAFF.

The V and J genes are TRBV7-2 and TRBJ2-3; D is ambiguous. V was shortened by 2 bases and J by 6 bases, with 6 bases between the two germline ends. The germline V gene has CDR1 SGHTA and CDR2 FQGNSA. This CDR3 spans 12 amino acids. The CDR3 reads CASSLTEDTQYF. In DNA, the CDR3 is TGTGCCAGCAGCTTAACTGAGGATACGCAGTATTTT.

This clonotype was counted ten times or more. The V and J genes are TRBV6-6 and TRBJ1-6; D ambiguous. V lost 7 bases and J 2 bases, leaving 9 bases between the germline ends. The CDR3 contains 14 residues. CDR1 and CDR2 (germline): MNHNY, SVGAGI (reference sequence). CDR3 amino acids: CASTFQPYNSPLHF. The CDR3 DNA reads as TGTGCCAGCACCTTCCAACCCTATAATTCACCCCTCCACTTT.

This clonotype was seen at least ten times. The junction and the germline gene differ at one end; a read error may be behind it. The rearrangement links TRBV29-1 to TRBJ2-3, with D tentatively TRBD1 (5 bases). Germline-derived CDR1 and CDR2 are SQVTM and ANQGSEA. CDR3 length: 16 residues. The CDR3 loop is CSGESWMGRPPDTQYF. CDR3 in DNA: TGCAGCGGTGAATCCTGGATGGGGCGGCCTCCGGATACGCAGTATTTT.

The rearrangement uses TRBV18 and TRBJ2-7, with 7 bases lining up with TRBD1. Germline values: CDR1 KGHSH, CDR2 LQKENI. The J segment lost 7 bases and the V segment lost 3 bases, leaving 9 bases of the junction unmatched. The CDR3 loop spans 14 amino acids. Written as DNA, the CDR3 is TGTGCCAGCTCACCCCGGGACAGCAATGAAGAGCAGTACTTC. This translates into CASSPRDSNEEQYF.

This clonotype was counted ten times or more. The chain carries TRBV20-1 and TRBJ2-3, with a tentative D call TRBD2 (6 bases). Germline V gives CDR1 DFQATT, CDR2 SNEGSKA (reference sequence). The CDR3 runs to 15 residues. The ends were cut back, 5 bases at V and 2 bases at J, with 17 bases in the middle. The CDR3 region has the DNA TGCAGTGCTCGGGGGACGGCCGGAGCCACAGATACGCAGTATTTT. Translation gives CSARGTAGATDTQYF.

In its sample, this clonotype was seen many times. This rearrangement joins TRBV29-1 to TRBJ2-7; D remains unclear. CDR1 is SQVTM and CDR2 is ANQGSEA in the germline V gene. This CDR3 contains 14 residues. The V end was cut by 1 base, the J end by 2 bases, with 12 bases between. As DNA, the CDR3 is TGCAGCGTTGAAGGGGCAGGTCGGGCCTACGAGCAGTACTTC. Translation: CSVEGAGRAYEQYF.

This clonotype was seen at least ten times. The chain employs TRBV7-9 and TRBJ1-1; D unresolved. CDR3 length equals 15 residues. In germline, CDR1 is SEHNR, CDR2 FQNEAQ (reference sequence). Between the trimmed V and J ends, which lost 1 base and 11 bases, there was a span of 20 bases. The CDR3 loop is CASSLGNSGGGMAFF. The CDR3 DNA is TGTGCCAGCAGCTTAGGTAACTCAGGCGGAGGAATGGCTTTCTTT.

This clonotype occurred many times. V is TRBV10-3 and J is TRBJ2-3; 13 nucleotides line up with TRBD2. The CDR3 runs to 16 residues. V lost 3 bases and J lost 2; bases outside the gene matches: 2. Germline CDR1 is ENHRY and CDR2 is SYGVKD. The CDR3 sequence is CAISEGLAGVTDTQYF. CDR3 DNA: TGTGCCATCAGTGAAGGACTAGCGGGAGTCACAGATACGCAGTATTTT.

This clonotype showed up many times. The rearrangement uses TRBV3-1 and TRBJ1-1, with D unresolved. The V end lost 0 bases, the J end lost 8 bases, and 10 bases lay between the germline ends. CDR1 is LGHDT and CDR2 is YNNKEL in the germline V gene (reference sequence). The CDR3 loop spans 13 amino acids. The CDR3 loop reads CASSQESGKEAFF. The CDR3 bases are TGTGCCAGCAGCCAAGAATCGGGTAAGGAAGCTTTCTTT.

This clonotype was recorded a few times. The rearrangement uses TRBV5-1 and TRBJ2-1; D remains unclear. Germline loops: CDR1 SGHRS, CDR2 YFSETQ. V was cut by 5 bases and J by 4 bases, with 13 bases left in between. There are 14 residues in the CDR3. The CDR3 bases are TGCGCCAGCAGATTGTCAGAAAATTACAATGAGCAGTTCTTC. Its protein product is CASRLSENYNEQFF. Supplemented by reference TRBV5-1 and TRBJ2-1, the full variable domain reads KAGVTQTPRYLIKTRGQQVTLSCSPISGHRSVSWYQQTPGQGLQFLFEYFSETQRNKGNFPGRFSGRQFSNSRSEMNVSTLELGDSALYLCASRLSENYNEQFFGPGTRLTVL.

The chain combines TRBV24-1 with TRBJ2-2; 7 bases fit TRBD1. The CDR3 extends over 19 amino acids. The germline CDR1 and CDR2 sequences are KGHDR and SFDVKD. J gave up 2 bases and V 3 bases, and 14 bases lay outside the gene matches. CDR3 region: CATSDLPTGKLSNTGELFF. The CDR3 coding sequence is TGTGCCACCAGTGATCTCCCGACAGGGAAATTGTCAAACACCGGGGAGCTGTTTTTT.

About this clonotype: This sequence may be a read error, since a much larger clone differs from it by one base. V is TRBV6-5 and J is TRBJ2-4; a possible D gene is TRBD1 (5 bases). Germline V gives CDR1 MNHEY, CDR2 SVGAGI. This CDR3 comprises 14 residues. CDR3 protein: CASSDGASKNILYF. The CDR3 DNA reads TGTGCCAGCAGCGATGGGGCGTCCAAAAACATTCTGTACTTC.

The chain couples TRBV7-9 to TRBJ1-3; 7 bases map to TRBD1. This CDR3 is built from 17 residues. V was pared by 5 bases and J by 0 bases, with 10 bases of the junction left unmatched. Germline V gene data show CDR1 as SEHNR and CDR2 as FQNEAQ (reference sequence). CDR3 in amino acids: CASSPIRQGTSGNTIYF. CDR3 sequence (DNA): TGTGCCAGCAGCCCCATCAGACAGGGAACCTCTGGAAACACCATATATTTT.

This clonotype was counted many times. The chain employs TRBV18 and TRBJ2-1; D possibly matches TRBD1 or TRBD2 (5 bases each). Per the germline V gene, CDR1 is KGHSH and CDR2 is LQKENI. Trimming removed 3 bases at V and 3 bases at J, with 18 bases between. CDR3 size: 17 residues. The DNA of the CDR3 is TGTGCCAGCTCACCTATTAGGGACCGTCCTAACTACAATGAGCAGTTCTTC. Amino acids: CASSPIRDRPNYNEQFF.

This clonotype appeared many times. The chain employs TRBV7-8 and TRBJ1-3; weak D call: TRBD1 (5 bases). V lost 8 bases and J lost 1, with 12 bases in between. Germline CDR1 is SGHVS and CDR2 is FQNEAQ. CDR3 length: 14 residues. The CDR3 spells CASQGGASGNTIYF. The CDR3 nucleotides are TGTGCCAGCCAGGGAGGGGCTTCTGGAAACACCATATATTTT.

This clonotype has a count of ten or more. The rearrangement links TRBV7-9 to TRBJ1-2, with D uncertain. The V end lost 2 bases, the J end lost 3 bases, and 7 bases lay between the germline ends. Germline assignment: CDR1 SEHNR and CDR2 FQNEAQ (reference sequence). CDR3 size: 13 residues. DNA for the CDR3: TGTGCCAGCAGCTTACAGGAGCACTATGGCTACACCTTC. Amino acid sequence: CASSLQEHYGYTF.

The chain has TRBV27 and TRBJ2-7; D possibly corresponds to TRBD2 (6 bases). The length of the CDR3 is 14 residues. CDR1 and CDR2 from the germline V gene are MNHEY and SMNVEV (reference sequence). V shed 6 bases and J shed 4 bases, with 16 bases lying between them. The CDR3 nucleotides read TGTGCCAGCAGAACCGCGGGAAGACCTTACGAGCAGTACTTC. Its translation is CASRTAGRPYEQYF.

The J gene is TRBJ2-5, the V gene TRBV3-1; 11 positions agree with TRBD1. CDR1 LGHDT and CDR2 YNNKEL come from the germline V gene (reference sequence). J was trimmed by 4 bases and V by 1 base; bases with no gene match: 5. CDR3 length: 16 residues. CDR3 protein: CASSQVGQGAGETQYF. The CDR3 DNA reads TGTGCCAGCAGCCAAGTAGGACAGGGGGCGGGAGAGACCCAGTACTTC.